Listed here are 30 T cell receptor beta chains from one sample, sequenced in a study of cytomegalovirus exposure and HLA in healthy donors. 13 Jbeta primers and 60 Vbeta primers were used for the PCR. Measured with immunoSEQ multiplex PCR; TCRdb has only the in-frame clones, and not every one. The sample has under 150,000 clones; roughly 62% are singletons. Sequenced input: PBMCs. These TCRs come from a man aged 25-45 years in good health and CMV-seropositive.

In its sample, this clone was seen a few times. V usage is TRBV10-3 and J usage is TRBJ2-3; D is possibly TRBD2 (6 bases). Germline V gives CDR1 ENHRY, CDR2 SYGVKD. Trimming removed 6 bases from V and 2 bases from J, with 12 bases in between. The CDR3 is 14 amino acids. CDR3 sequence reads: CAIRSPGDTDTQYF. Here the CDR3 DNA reads TGTGCCATCAGAAGCCCGGGGGACACAGATACGCAGTATTTT.

This chain links TRBV27 with TRBJ1-1; tentative D call: TRBD1 (6 bases). V was cut by 4 bases and J by 5 bases, with 11 bases left in between. Per the germline V gene, CDR1 is MNHEY and CDR2 is SMNVEV (reference sequence). The CDR3 has 13 amino acids. The CDR3 DNA follows: TGTGCCAGCAGTTCACAGGGAAGGACTGAAGCTTTCTTT. It encodes CASSSQGRTEAFF.

The genes are TRBV5-1 and TRBJ2-3; 8 bases line up with TRBD1. CDR1 and CDR2 (germline): SGHRS, YFSETQ. V dropped 5 bases and J dropped 2; count of bases not matched to a gene: 4. The CDR3 runs 14 residues. As DNA, the CDR3 is TGCGCCAGCAGGAGACAGGGGACCACAGATACGCAGTATTTT. Its translation is CASRRQGTTDTQYF.

This clone showed up just a few times. This sequence joins TRBV21-1 and TRBJ2-5; the tabulated D call, TRBD2, remains unverified against the DNA. TRBV21-1 is tagged as a pseudogene. The CDR3 totals 16 residues. CDR3 sequence (DNA): TGTGCCAGCAGCCCGCCGCGGGCGGGCCTTCAAGAGACCCAGTACTTC. Translated: CASSPPRAGLQETQYF.

The rearrangement joins TRBV4-3 to TRBJ1-3; D is undetermined. The CDR3 extends over 15 amino acids. Trimming left V 1 base short and J 3 bases short, with 10 bases between. CDR1 and CDR2 (germline): LGHNA, YSLEER. CDR3 nucleotide sequence: TGCGCCAGCAGCCAAGGTCTTTCAGATGGAAACACCATATATTTT. It specifies CASSQGLSDGNTIYF.

J is TRBJ2-3 and V is TRBV28, with D hard to call. CDR3 length: 12 residues. Deletions cut 2 bases from V and 5 bases from J, with 5 bases between. CDR1 is MDHEN and CDR2 is SYDVKM in the germline V gene. The CDR3 region is CASSLIVDTQYF. The DNA for the CDR3 is TGTGCCAGCAGTTTAATAGTAGATACGCAGTATTTT.

The chain couples TRBV29-1 to TRBJ1-3; 9 nucleotides line up with TRBD1. Trimming at V came to 6 bases and at J to 4 bases, leaving 13 bases not matched to a gene. This CDR3 has 16 amino acids. The germline CDR1 and CDR2 sequences are SQVTM and ANQGSEA. CDR3 loop: CSVLDRGGLRGNTIYF. The CDR3 DNA follows: TGCAGCGTCCTGGACAGGGGCGGCCTAAGAGGAAACACCATATATTTT.

The chain recombines TRBV11-2 with TRBJ2-3; 7 bases map to TRBD1. Losses at the gene ends were 6 bases for V and 0 bases for J; bases not matched to a gene: 9. The CDR3 has 16 residues. Germline CDR1 and CDR2: SGHAT and FQNNGV. The CDR3 DNA reads as TGTGCCAGCAGTATAGGACAGGCCTTGAGCACAGATACGCAGTATTTT. As protein: CASSIGQALSTDTQYF.

The chain joins TRBV4-3 to TRBJ1-1; TRBD1 matches 8 bases. CDR3 length equals 16 residues. From germline, CDR1 is LGHNA and CDR2 YSLEER. After removal of 3 bases from V and 8 bases from J, the junction contained 14 bases not matched to a gene. The CDR3 DNA reads as TGCGCCAGCAGCCAGATAAGTGGGACAGGAAAAAAGGAAGCTTTCTTT. It encodes CASSQISGTGKKEAFF.

This chain links TRBV4-3 with TRBJ2-1, with 11 bases matching TRBD1. Germline trimming cut 4 bases from V and 7 bases from J; bases unmatched to any gene: 6. Germline V gene sequence: CDR1 LGHNA, CDR2 YSLEER. The length of the CDR3 is 15 residues. The CDR3 nucleotides are TGCGCCAGCAGCCCCCGGGACAGGGGGGGAAATGAGCAGTTCTTC. Protein product: CASSPRDRGGNEQFF.

This sequence joins TRBV19 and TRBJ2-1, with TRBD1 matching over 8 bases. Germline values: CDR1 LNHDA, CDR2 SQIVND (reference sequence). CDR3 length: 15 residues. V lost 5 bases and J lost 14; bases outside the gene matches: 17. The CDR3 DNA sequence: TGTGCCAGTAGTCCCCAGAAGGGACAGGAGGCCAAGGAGTTCTTC. Amino acids: CASSPQKGQEAKEFF.

The rearrangement joins TRBV7-3 to TRBJ2-1; 9 nucleotides agree with TRBD2. From germline, CDR1 is SGHTA and CDR2 FQGTGA. The trim removed 5 bases at V and 4 bases at J, leaving 6 bases unmatched. The CDR3 is made up of 15 amino acids. CDR3 loop: CASSPSLAGYNEQFF. The CDR3 bases are TGTGCCAGCAGCCCCTCCCTAGCGGGATACAATGAGCAGTTCTTC.

The V gene is TRBV4-2, the J gene TRBJ2-5; 7 bases match TRBD1. Germline assignment: CDR1 LGHNA and CDR2 YNFKEQ. The V segment lost 5 bases and the J segment 0 bases; nucleotides outside the gene matches: 6. This CDR3 has 15 residues. CDR3 DNA sequence: TGTGCCAGCAGCACATCCGGGACAGACCAAGAGACCCAGTACTTC. Translating gives CASSTSGTDQETQYF.

The table lists this clone with a count of one. The chain employs TRBV13 and TRBJ2-2, with TRBD2 identical over 11 bases. In germline, CDR1 is PRHDT, CDR2 FYEKMQ (reference sequence). The trim removed 6 bases at V and 5 bases at J, leaving 8 bases unmatched. This CDR3 comprises 16 residues. The DNA of the CDR3 is TGTGCCAGCAGATACACTAGCGGGAGAGGAACCGGGGAGCTGTTTTTT. Encoded protein: CASRYTSGRGTGELFF.

This rearrangement joins TRBV5-1 to TRBJ2-1; 10 bases line up with TRBD2. This CDR3 is 17 amino acids long. The junction had 7 bases not matched to a gene; V was cut back by 4 bases and J by 0 bases. Looked up from germline, CDR1 is SGHRS and CDR2 is YFSETQ. The CDR3 DNA reads as TGCGCCAGCAGCGCAAGACTAGCGGGTAGCTCCTACAATGAGCAGTTCTTC. Translation gives CASSARLAGSSYNEQFF.

This sequence joins TRBV28 and TRBJ1-5; D is uncertain. V gave up 1 base and J gave up 3 bases, with 16 bases separating them. Per the germline V gene, CDR1 is MDHEN and CDR2 is SYDVKM. CDR3 length: 17 residues. In DNA form, the CDR3 reads TGTGCCAGCAGTTTATCCGGGAGCAGGTACCTCAATCAGCCCCAGCATTTT. Protein product: CASSLSGSRYLNQPQHF.

The V and J genes are TRBV27 and TRBJ1-2; D possibly corresponds to TRBD1 (6 bases). The CDR3 is 15 amino acids. V lost 5 bases and J lost 4, with 17 bases in between. Germline CDR1 MNHEY, CDR2 SMNVEV (reference sequence). The CDR3 nucleotides are TGTGCCAGCAGTCCAACAGGGCAGCGGCTCTATGGCTACACCTTC. Its translation is CASSPTGQRLYGYTF.

J is TRBJ2-5 and V is TRBV7-3, with D tentatively TRBD2 (6 bases). The J call is uncertain, as TRBJ2-7 better fits the DNA end. Germline V gene data show CDR1 as SGHTA and CDR2 as FQGTGA. CDR3 length: 13 amino acids. As DNA, the CDR3 is TGTGCCAGCAGCTTGTACGGGAGAGACGAGCAGTACTTC. Residues: CASSLYGRDEQYF.

This sequence joins TRBV2 and TRBJ2-7; no clear D. The CDR3 sequence is 13 residues long. Trimming took 6 bases from V and 3 from J, leaving 12 bases between them. The V gene's germline CDR1 is SNHLY and CDR2 FYNNEI. CDR3 amino acids: CASRRSWNYEQYF. CDR3 DNA: TGTGCCAGCAGGAGGAGTTGGAACTACGAGCAGTACTTC.

The chain combines TRBV7-9 with TRBJ2-1, with 13 bases identical to TRBD2. Germline V gives CDR1 SEHNR, CDR2 FQNEAQ (reference sequence). Unmatched junction bases numbered 16, after V lost 3 bases and J lost 8 bases. The CDR3 has 19 residues. For the CDR3, the DNA is TGTGCCAGCAGCTTGTTACTAGCGGGAGGGCTACCCCACCCCCATGAGCAGTTCTTC. It encodes CASSLLLAGGLPHPHEQFF. Based on the CDR3 plus reference TRBV7-9 and TRBJ2-1, the full variable domain is DTGVSQNPRHKITKRGQNVTFRCDPISEHNRLYWYRQTLGQGPEFLTYFQNEAQLEKSRLLSDRFSAERPKGSFSTLEIQRTEQGDSAMYLCASSLLLAGGLPHPHEQFFGPGTRLTVL.

This chain uses TRBV28 with TRBJ2-2, with 8 positions matching TRBD1. Germline V CDR1 and CDR2: MDHEN, SYDVKM. The CDR3 is 14 amino acids. The trim removed 8 bases at V and 6 bases at J, leaving 8 bases unmatched. The CDR3 reads CASPRRQGPGELFF. CDR3 nucleotide sequence: TGTGCCAGCCCAAGGAGACAGGGGCCCGGGGAGCTGTTTTTT.

The chain joins TRBV5-4 to TRBJ2-2; 10 bases fit TRBD2. Germline V gene sequence: CDR1 SGHNT, CDR2 YYREEE (reference sequence). The length of the CDR3 is 15 residues. V was pared by 4 bases and J by 6 bases, with 6 bases of the junction left unmatched. The CDR3 loop is CASSRGTSAPGELFF. CDR3 nucleotide sequence: TGTGCCAGCAGCCGCGGGACTAGCGCTCCCGGGGAGCTGTTTTTT. Together with reference TRBV5-4 and TRBJ2-2, the CDR3 gives the full variable domain: ETGVTQSPTHLIKTRGQQVTLRCSSQSGHNTVSWYQQALGQGPQFIFQYYREEENGRGNFPPRFSGLQFPNYSSELNVNALELDDSALYLCASSRGTSAPGELFFGEGSRLTVL.

This rearrangement joins TRBV9 to TRBJ1-2, with TRBD1 matching over 9 bases. The CDR3 runs to 14 residues. The trim removed 4 bases at V and 2 bases at J, leaving 3 bases unmatched. Germline V gene data show CDR1 as SGDLS and CDR2 as YYNGEE. The CDR3 coding sequence is TGTGCCAGCAGCTTTGGACAGGGGAACTATGGCTACACCTTC. Protein sequence: CASSFGQGNYGYTF.

The genes are TRBV9 and TRBJ2-5; TRBD2 is a possible D gene (6 bases). The CDR3 totals 13 residues. From germline, CDR1 is SGDLS and CDR2 YYNGEE. V lost 7 bases, J lost 2 bases, and 12 bases lay in between. CDR3 loop: CASAGSPQETQYF. The CDR3 DNA sequence: TGTGCCAGCGCGGGGAGCCCACAAGAGACCCAGTACTTC.

The chain carries TRBV29-1 and TRBJ2-4; TRBD1 agrees at 10 bases. With 5 bases clipped from V and 6 bases from J, the junction kept 10 bases outside the gene matches. The germline V gene has CDR1 SQVTM and CDR2 ANQGSEA. The CDR3 totals 15 residues. In DNA form, the CDR3 reads TGCAGCGTTTCAACGACAGGGGGCTTGGGAAACATTCAGTACTTC. This gives the protein CSVSTTGGLGNIQYF.

The V and J genes are TRBV7-9 and TRBJ2-5; the D is unclear. The germline CDR1 and CDR2 sequences are SEHNR and FQNEAQ (reference sequence). The germline V and J ends were trimmed by 6 bases and 2 bases, with 25 bases remaining between them. This CDR3 contains 18 residues. The CDR3 is CASSPRLYIVGKQETQYF. CDR3 DNA: TGTGCCAGCAGTCCGCGGCTATATATCGTCGGAAAGCAAGAGACCCAGTACTTC.

In its sample, this clone was seen a few times. This chain uses TRBV5-6 with TRBJ2-5; the D is unclear. The germline V and J ends were trimmed by 4 bases and 5 bases, with 9 bases remaining between them. In germline, CDR1 is SGHDT, CDR2 YYEEEE. The CDR3 consists of 12 residues. CDR3 sequence (DNA): TGTGCCAGCAGCCCCTTTCAGGAGACCCAGTACTTC. Translation gives CASSPFQETQYF.

The rearrangement uses TRBV28 and TRBJ2-7; 7 bases are a match to TRBD1. V lost 3 bases, J lost 1 base, and 6 bases stayed unmatched. This CDR3 region has 15 residues. Germline CDR1 is MDHEN and CDR2 is SYDVKM. For the CDR3, the DNA is TGTGCCAGCAGTTTCGACAGGGCATGGTCCTACGAGCAGTACTTC. This sequence encodes CASSFDRAWSYEQYF. The whole variable domain, remainder taken from reference TRBV28 and TRBJ2-7, is DVKVTQSSRYLVKRTGEKVFLECVQDMDHENMFWYRQDPGLGLRLIYFSYDVKMKEKGDIPEGYSVSREKKERFSLILESASTNQTSMYLCASSFDRAWSYEQYFGPGTRLTVT.

The chain joins TRBV9 to TRBJ1-1; D is uncertain. This CDR3 contains 13 residues. The V gene's germline CDR1 is SGDLS and CDR2 YYNGEE. The V end lost 0 bases, the J end lost 4 bases, and 7 bases lay between the germline ends. The CDR3 nucleotides read TGTGCCAGCAGCGTAGATCGGGGCACTGAAGCTTTCTTT. Amino acids: CASSVDRGTEAFF.

This clone was seen more than once but under ten times. The rearrangement uses TRBV14 and TRBJ1-1, with TRBD1 matching 7 bases. Germline V CDR1 and CDR2: SGHDN, FVKESK. Trimming cost V 4 bases and J 5 bases; bases outside gene matches: 7. The CDR3 totals 14 residues. The CDR3 reads CASSLRGRWTEAFF. In DNA, the CDR3 is TGTGCCAGCAGCCTCAGGGGGAGATGGACTGAAGCTTTCTTT.